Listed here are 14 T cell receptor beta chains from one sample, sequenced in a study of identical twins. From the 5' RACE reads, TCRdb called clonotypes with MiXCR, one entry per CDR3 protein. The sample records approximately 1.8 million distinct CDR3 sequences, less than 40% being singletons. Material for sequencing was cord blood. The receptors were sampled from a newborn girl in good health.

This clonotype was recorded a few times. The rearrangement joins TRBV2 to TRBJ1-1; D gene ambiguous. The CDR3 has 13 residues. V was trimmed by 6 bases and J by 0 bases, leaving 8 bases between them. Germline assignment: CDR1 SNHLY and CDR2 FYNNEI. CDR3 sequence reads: CASRQRLNTEAFF. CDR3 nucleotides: TGTGCCAGCAGGCAGCGATTGAACACTGAAGCTTTCTTT.

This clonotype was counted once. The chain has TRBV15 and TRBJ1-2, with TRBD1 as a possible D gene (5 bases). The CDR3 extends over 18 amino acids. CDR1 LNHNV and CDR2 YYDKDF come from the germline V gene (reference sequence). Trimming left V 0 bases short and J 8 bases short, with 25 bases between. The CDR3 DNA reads TGTGCCACCAGCAGAGACACCATAATTCGGGACGGCTATAGCGGCTACACCTTC. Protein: CATSRDTIIRDGYSGYTF.

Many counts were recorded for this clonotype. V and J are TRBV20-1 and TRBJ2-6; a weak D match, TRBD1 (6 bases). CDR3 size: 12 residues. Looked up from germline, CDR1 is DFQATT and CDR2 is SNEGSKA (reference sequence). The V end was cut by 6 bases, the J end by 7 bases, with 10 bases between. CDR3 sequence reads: CSAGTRANVLTF. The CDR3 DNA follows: TGCAGTGCCGGGACACGTGCCAACGTCCTGACTTTC.

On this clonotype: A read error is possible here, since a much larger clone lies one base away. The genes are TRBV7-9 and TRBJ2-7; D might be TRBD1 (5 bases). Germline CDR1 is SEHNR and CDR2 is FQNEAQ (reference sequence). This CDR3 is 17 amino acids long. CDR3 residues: CSSSLLILDKGSYEQYF. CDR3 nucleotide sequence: TGTTCCAGCAGCTTACTTATCTTGGACAAGGGATCCTACGAGCAGTACTTC.

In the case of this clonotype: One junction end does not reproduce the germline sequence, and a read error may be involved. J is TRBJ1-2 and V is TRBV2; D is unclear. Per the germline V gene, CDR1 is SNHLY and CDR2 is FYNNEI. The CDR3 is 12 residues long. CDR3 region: CASNEGGYGHTF. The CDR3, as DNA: TGTGCCAGCAACGAGGGAGGCTATGGCCACACCTTC. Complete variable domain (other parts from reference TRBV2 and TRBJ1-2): EPEVTQTPSHQVTQMGQEVILRCVPISNHLYFYWYRQILGQKVEFLVSFYNNEISEKSEIFDDQFSVERPDGSNFTLKIRSTKLEDSAMYFCASNEGGYGHTFGSGTRLTVV.

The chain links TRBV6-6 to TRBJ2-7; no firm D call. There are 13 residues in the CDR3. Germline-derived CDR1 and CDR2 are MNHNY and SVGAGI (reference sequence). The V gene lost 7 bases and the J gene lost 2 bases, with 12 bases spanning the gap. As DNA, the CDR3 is TGTGCCAGCACCCAGACACCGGCCTACGAGCAGTACTTC. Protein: CASTQTPAYEQYF.

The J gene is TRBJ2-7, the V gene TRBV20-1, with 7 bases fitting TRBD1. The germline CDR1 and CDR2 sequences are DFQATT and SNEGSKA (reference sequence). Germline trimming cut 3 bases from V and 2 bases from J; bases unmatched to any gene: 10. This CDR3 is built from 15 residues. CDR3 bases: TGCAGTGCTAGGACGGGACAGAGAACTCCCTACGAGCAGTACTTC. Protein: CSARTGQRTPYEQYF.

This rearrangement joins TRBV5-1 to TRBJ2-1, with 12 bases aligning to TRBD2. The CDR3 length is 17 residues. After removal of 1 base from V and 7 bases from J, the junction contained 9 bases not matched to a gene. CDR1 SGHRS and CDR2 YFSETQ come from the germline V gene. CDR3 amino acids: CASSLSLAGGPWNEQFF. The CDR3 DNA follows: TGCGCCAGCAGCTTGTCCCTAGCGGGGGGGCCTTGGAATGAGCAGTTCTTC.

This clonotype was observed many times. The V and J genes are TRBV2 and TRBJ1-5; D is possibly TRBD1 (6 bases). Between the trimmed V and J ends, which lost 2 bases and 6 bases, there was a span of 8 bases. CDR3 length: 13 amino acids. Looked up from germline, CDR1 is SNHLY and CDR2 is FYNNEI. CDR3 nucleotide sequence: TGTGCCAGCAGTGAATTGACAGGTCAGCCCCAGCATTTT. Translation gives CASSELTGQPQHF.

In DNA form, the CDR3 reads TGTGCCAGCAGCTTAGCGCGATCTGGGACTAGCGACTCAAGGGGTTACAATGAGCAGTTCTTC. Its protein product is CASSLARSGTSDSRGYNEQFF. This chain uses TRBV7-2 with TRBJ2-1, with 10 bases lining up with TRBD2. V gave up 0 bases and J gave up 4 bases; unmatched junction bases: 18. There are 21 residues in the CDR3. The germline V gene has CDR1 SGHTA and CDR2 FQGNSA.

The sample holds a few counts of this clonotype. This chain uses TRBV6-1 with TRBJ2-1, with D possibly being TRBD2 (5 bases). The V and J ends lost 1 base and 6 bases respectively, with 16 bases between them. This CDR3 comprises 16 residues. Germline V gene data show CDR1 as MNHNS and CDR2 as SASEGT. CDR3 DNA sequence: TGTGCCAGCAGTGAAGTGTTGGCTAGCCAGTCCAATGAGCAGTTCTTC. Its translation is CASSEVLASQSNEQFF.

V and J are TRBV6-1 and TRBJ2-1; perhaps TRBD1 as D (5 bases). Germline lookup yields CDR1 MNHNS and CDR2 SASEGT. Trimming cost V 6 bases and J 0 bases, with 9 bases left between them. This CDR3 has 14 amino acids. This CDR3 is CASRKDTSYNEQFF. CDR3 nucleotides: TGTGCCAGCAGGAAGGACACCTCCTACAATGAGCAGTTCTTC.

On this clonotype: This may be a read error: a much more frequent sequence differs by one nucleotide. The DNA for the CDR3 is TGCAGCGTTGAAGATGATAACTTCTACGAGCAGTACTTC. Its translation is CSVEDDNFYEQYF. J is TRBJ2-7 and V is TRBV29-1; D gene uncertain. The V gene's germline CDR1 is SQVTM and CDR2 ANQGSEA. This CDR3 is built from 13 residues. V gave up 0 bases and J gave up 3 bases, with 9 bases separating them.

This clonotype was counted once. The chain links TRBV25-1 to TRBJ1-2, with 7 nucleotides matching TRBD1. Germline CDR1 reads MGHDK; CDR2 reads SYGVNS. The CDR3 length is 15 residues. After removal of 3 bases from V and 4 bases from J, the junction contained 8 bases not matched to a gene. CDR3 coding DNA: TGTGCCAGCAGTGATTACAGGGGCCTCCTCTATGGCTACACCTTC. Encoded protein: CASSDYRGLLYGYTF.